This T cell receptor beta chain appears in the sequencing data of a study of cytomegalovirus exposure and HLA in healthy donors. Study-level results: Some highly shared sequence variants likely arose as a pipeline artifact.

Worth noting for this clone: What it binds is not known.

A multiplex PCR was run with 60 Vbeta primers and 13 Jbeta primers. Clones were sequenced by immunoSEQ multiplex PCR, and TCRdb holds only the in-frame ones, with some missing. Among some 60,000 clones listed, approximately 80% were seen once. This clonotype originated in a woman in her thirties or forties in good health and CMV-seronegative. The sample comprised PBMCs.

CDR3 protein: CASSPGTSGRNNEQFF. The DNA for the CDR3 is TGTGCCAGCAGCCCCGGGACTAGCGGGAGGAATAATGAGCAGTTCTTC. V usage is TRBV7-3 and J usage is TRBJ2-1; 15 bases map to TRBD2. The ends lost 5 bases at V and 7 bases at J; junction bases unmatched: 6. The germline CDR1 and CDR2 sequences are SGHTA and FQGTGA. The length of the CDR3 is 16 residues.